Here is one TCR beta chain with its context. There are many counts of this clonotype. The antigen it recognizes is unknown. It has no much larger one-base neighbor in the sample; base qualities were not kept. The sample's time point, from its label and the paper: sample taken at primary tumor resection. For TCR sequencing, whole RNA was extracted from tumor and nontumor lung tissue, or from cryopreserved PBMC samples, and no cell sorting was done. Samples were obtained from fewer than 80 patients with early-stage, untreated non-small cell lung cancer from the lung TRACERx cohort. Only patients with enough RNA available from two or more tumor regions were chosen for TCR sequencing. Before selection, tumor and adjacent nontumor lung specimens were reviewed by a lung pathologist. Library generation was performed with 5' RACE. TCRdb names NextSeq 500 as the instrument used. To allow correction of PCR and sequencing errors, the TCR library protocol tagged every TCR cDNA molecule with a unique molecular identifier. On the study's bioinformatics: Decombinator tools were used for TCR identification, UMI-based error correction and CDR3 extraction. TCRs above a frequency of 2 per 1,000, corresponding to the top 1% of the tumor frequency distribution, were defined as expanded. Renyi diversity was calculated using the R vegan package after each repertoire was subsampled 100 times to 5,000 TCRs. CDR3 similarity networks were built from amino acid triplet string-kernel similarity, with CDR3s being connected when pairwise similarity was above 0.82. The public reads were quality trimmed at Q25 with fastp and then assembled into clones with MiXCR by TCRdb, keeping productive beta chains. Rows are unified per CDR3 protein, each entry keeping the most common DNA and genes. TCRdb's processing, not the study's, gives the V and J calls here. This sample gives some 6,100 distinct CDR3 sequences in total; around 12% of them show up just once. The ten largest clonotypes hold 15% to 20% of the sample.

These data come from a study of spatial heterogeneity in lung cancer (dated by TCRdb to the late 2010s). Describing the broader study: More beta-chain than alpha-chain transcripts were consistently detected, likely reflecting higher beta-chain transcript abundance. Nonsynonymous mutation counts, determined by whole-exome sequencing of tumor tissue, were related to TCR repertoire features. In non-small cell lung cancer, the study made a quantitative comparison of TCR alpha and beta repertoires among multiple tumor regions, matched nontumor lung and blood. At surgery, over 200 tumor regions, fewer than 85 matched nontumor lung samples and 56 PBMC samples were TCR-sequenced for both alpha and beta chains. In the raw uncorrected reads, each unique combination of TCR and UMI appeared on average more than ten times.

General study outcomes and caveats: Additional single-cell paired TCR alpha and beta sequencing was considered necessary to confirm, at a functional level, the hypothesis that regional TCRs recognize regional mutations.

From the germline V gene, CDR1 is KGHDR and CDR2 is SFDVKD. V lost 7 bases and J lost 5 bases; the stretch between them is 14 bases long. Taken from cysteine to phenylalanine, the CDR3 has 14 residues. This entry keeps only the CDR3 DNA: 42 bases, framed from base 1. The material sequenced was normal lung tissue next to the tumor, taken at surgery. The chain joins TRBV24-1 to TRBJ1-5, with an unclear D gene assignment. The origin of this receptor is a male donor with early-stage non-small cell lung cancer. The CDR3 region has the sequence CATRGSQPDQPQHF. The nucleotide sequence is given as TGTGCCACCAGAGGGTCACAGCCCGATCAGCCCCAGCATTTT.